One sample yielded the 31 T cell receptor beta chains listed below, sequenced in a study of siplizumab effects on memory and regulatory T cells. Here immunoSEQ multiplex PCR was the method, and the copy in TCRdb shows in-frame clones only, minus some. Of about 100,000 clones in the sample, approximately 94% were seen once. Material for sequencing was non-Treg CD4+ T cells sorted from blood. These receptors all stem from a human donor in good health.

CDR3: CASSQTGTGVFYEQYF. CDR3 DNA sequence: TGTGCCAGCAGCCAAACCGGGACAGGAGTTTTCTACGAGCAGTACTTC. The genes are TRBV11-2 and TRBJ2-7, with 8 bases fitting TRBD1. This CDR3 is 16 amino acids long. Germline-derived CDR1 and CDR2 are SGHAT and FQNNGV. J was trimmed by 3 bases and V by 5 bases; bases with no gene match: 12.

The V gene is TRBV19, the J gene TRBJ1-2; D possibly corresponds to TRBD1 (6 bases). CDR3 size: 12 residues. Germline CDR1 is LNHDA and CDR2 is SQIVND (reference sequence). V was shortened by 6 bases and J by 8 bases, with 13 bases between the two germline ends. CDR3 loop: CASRRGVGGYTF. Here the CDR3 DNA reads TGTGCCAGTAGGAGGGGGGTTGGCGGCTACACCTTC.

This chain connects TRBV19 to TRBJ2-5; 11 positions agree with TRBD2. This CDR3 spans 16 amino acids. V dropped 10 bases and J dropped 1; count of bases not matched to a gene: 11. Germline CDR1 reads LNHDA; CDR2 reads SQIVND (reference sequence). The CDR3 DNA reads as TGTGCCACCGCTCAGACTAGCGGGAAATTCCAAGAGACCCAGTACTTC. Its protein is CATAQTSGKFQETQYF. The full variable domain, completed using reference TRBV19 and TRBJ2-5, is DGGITQSPKYLFRKEGQNVTLSCEQNLNHDAMYWYRQDPGQGLRLIYYSQIVNDFQKGDIAEGYSVSREKKESFPLTVTSAQKNPTAFYLCATAQTSGKFQETQYFGPGTRLLVL.

This chain connects TRBV19 to TRBJ2-7, with D unresolved. Per germline, CDR1 LNHDA and CDR2 SQIVND (reference sequence). The CDR3 length is 16 residues. With 0 bases removed from V and 2 bases from J, the gap between germline ends came to 14 bases. CDR3 bases: TGTGCCAGTAGTATAGATCCTACTCGTATCACCTACGAGCAGTACTTC. Residues: CASSIDPTRITYEQYF.

The chain employs TRBV27 and TRBJ1-5, with D unresolved. The V gene's germline CDR1 is MNHEY and CDR2 SMNVEV (reference sequence). V was pared by 2 bases and J by 6 bases, with 14 bases between. The CDR3 length is 15 residues. CDR3 DNA: TGTGCCAGCAGTTTAAGTACTGAGGGCAGTCAGCCCCAGCATTTT. It codes for CASSLSTEGSQPQHF.

The rearrangement joins TRBV5-4 to TRBJ2-5, with D possibly being TRBD1 (6 bases). Trimming left V 5 bases short and J 4 bases short, with 12 bases between. The CDR3 contains 13 residues. CDR1 and CDR2 (germline): SGHNT, YYREEE (reference sequence). CDR3 sequence: CASSTGLVETQYF. The CDR3 DNA is TGTGCCAGCAGTACAGGGTTGGTAGAGACCCAGTACTTC.

The chain recombines TRBV4-1 with TRBJ2-7, with 7 bases lining up with TRBD1. J lost 7 bases, V lost 1 base, and 10 bases had no gene match. The CDR3 covers 15 residues. Germline assignment: CDR1 MGHRA and CDR2 YSYEKL. For the CDR3, the DNA is TGCGCCAGCAGCCAAGTGGGGTCAGGGACAGAGGAGCAGTACTTC. This translates into CASSQVGSGTEEQYF.

In the case of this clone: One junction end disagrees with the germline gene, perhaps due to a read error. This sequence joins TRBV5-1 and TRBJ2-7; 7 bases agree with TRBD1. Germline-derived CDR1 and CDR2 are SGHRS and YFSETQ. The CDR3 is 13 residues long. CDR3 bases: TGTGCCAGCAGCGATCCAGACAGGGTCGAGCAGTACTTC. Translating gives CASSDPDRVEQYF.

This clone has only a few counts. V usage is TRBV5-1 and J usage is TRBJ1-1; unclear D gene. V dropped 1 base and J dropped 5 bases, with 15 bases sitting between them. The germline V gene has CDR1 SGHRS and CDR2 YFSETQ. This CDR3 region has 15 residues. CDR3 DNA sequence: TGCGCCAGCAGCTTGCAGGACCCCCGAAGGACTGAAGCTTTCTTT. It encodes CASSLQDPRRTEAFF.

This chain joins TRBV11-2 and TRBJ2-2; no firm D call. The CDR3 extends over 14 amino acids. Per germline, CDR1 SGHAT and CDR2 FQNNGV. The V end was cut by 0 bases, the J end by 9 bases, with 11 bases between. The CDR3 reads CASSLDATFRELFF. As DNA, the CDR3 is TGTGCCAGCAGCTTAGATGCGACATTTCGGGAGCTGTTTTTT.

This clone was counted once. V is TRBV19 and J is TRBJ2-1; TRBD2 agrees at 8 bases. Germline CDR1 is LNHDA and CDR2 is SQIVND (reference sequence). The CDR3 is made up of 16 amino acids. Trimming took 6 bases from V and 0 from J; bases not matched to a gene: 7. The CDR3 here is CASSPQAGVSYNEQFF. In DNA form, the CDR3 reads TGTGCCAGTAGCCCCCAAGCGGGAGTCTCCTACAATGAGCAGTTCTTC.

This chain joins TRBV9 and TRBJ2-2, with TRBD2 matching over 7 bases. The CDR3 has 13 amino acids. Per germline, CDR1 SGDLS and CDR2 YYNGEE. With V trimmed by 7 bases and J by 2 bases, 2 bases remained unmatched. For the CDR3, the DNA is TGTGCCAGCGGACTAGGAAACACCGGGGAGCTGTTTTTT. Its protein is CASGLGNTGELFF.

The V and J genes are TRBV5-1 and TRBJ1-1; TRBD1 aligns across 7 bases. Germline CDR1 and CDR2: SGHRS and YFSETQ. V was pared by 4 bases and J by 5 bases, with 5 bases of the junction left unmatched. The CDR3 has 13 residues. This CDR3 is CASSPGGRTEAFF. The CDR3 nucleotides are TGCGCCAGCAGCCCAGGGGGAAGGACTGAAGCTTTCTTT.

The CDR3 region is CASRRGVSRVGEKLFF. DNA of the CDR3: TGTGCCAGCAGAAGAGGGGTGTCCAGGGTCGGTGAAAAACTGTTTTTT. This chain connects TRBV5-8 to TRBJ1-4, with TRBD1 as a possible D gene (5 bases). V lost 5 bases to trimming and J lost 7 bases, with 21 bases between them. Germline assignment: CDR1 SGHTS and CDR2 YDEGEE. The CDR3 has 16 amino acids.

The chain is built from TRBV29-1 and TRBJ1-2; the match to TRBD1 covers 9 bases. The junction had 6 bases not matched to a gene; V was cut back by 4 bases and J by 6 bases. Per germline, CDR1 SQVTM and CDR2 ANQGSEA. The CDR3 totals 13 residues. In DNA form, the CDR3 reads TGCAGCGTTGCCCTTAACAGGGGGCATGGCTACACCTTC. This codes for CSVALNRGHGYTF.

The chain links TRBV2 to TRBJ2-1; D is unresolved. Trimming removed 1 base from V and 0 bases from J, with 4 bases in between. The germline CDR1 and CDR2 sequences are SNHLY and FYNNEI. This CDR3 spans 14 amino acids. As DNA, the CDR3 is TGTGCCAGCAGTGAAGGCATCTCCTACAATGAGCAGTTCTTC. Translating it yields CASSEGISYNEQFF. Full variable domain (rest looked up from reference TRBV2 and TRBJ2-1): EPEVTQTPSHQVTQMGQEVILRCVPISNHLYFYWYRQILGQKVEFLVSFYNNEISEKSEIFDDQFSVERPDGSNFTLKIRSTKLEDSAMYFCASSEGISYNEQFFGPGTRLTVL.

This chain connects TRBV15 to TRBJ1-5; D is ambiguous. In germline, CDR1 is LNHNV, CDR2 YYDKDF (reference sequence). V shed 6 bases and J shed 0 bases, with 9 bases lying between them. This CDR3 is 14 amino acids long. In DNA form, the CDR3 reads TGTGCCACCAGTTCCGCCGGTAGCAATCAGCCCCAGCATTTT. Translating it yields CATSSAGSNQPQHF.

V and J are TRBV12-5 and TRBJ2-7; D uncertain. Deletions cut 7 bases from V and 1 base from J, with 14 bases between. CDR1 and CDR2 (germline): LGHNT, FRNRAP. The CDR3 runs to 14 residues. The CDR3 sequence is CASVVGEVSYEQYF. In nucleotides, the CDR3 is TGTGCTAGTGTGGTGGGTGAGGTTTCCTACGAGCAGTACTTC.

This clone is a singleton in its sample. The chain is built from TRBV6-5 and TRBJ1-2, with 7 bases fitting TRBD1. The CDR3 spans 12 residues. Per the germline V gene, CDR1 is MNHEY and CDR2 is SVGAGI. The J segment lost 10 bases and the V segment lost 6 bases, leaving 8 bases of the junction unmatched. The CDR3 region is CASRPGGRDYTF. The CDR3 DNA sequence: TGTGCCAGCAGGCCAGGGGGTCGTGACTACACCTTC.

V is TRBV1 and J is TRBJ1-5; TRBD1, as called in the table, went unchecked against the DNA. TRBV1 is noted as a pseudogene. The CDR3 contains 14 residues. The CDR3 region is CTSSHRGLGQPQHF. CDR3 in DNA: TGCACCAGCAGCCATAGGGGGCTGGGACAGCCCCAGCATTTT.

This clone was seen once. The CDR3 reads CASSLGTSGRAFPDTQYF. CDR3 DNA sequence: TGTGCCAGCAGCCTCGGGACTAGCGGGAGGGCCTTCCCAGATACGCAGTATTTT. The rearrangement joins TRBV5-8 to TRBJ2-3; 16 bases are a match to TRBD2. The germline CDR1 and CDR2 sequences are SGHTS and YDEGEE. With 4 bases clipped from V and 4 bases from J, the junction kept 9 bases outside the gene matches. This CDR3 has 18 amino acids.

The chain is built from TRBV18 and TRBJ2-2; 9 nucleotides line up with TRBD2. V was clipped by 6 bases and J by 5 bases; unmatched bases: 10. The V gene's germline CDR1 is KGHSH and CDR2 LQKENI. This CDR3 spans 16 amino acids. The CDR3: CASSPNSGRGTGELFF. The CDR3 DNA sequence: TGTGCCAGCTCGCCTAATAGCGGGAGAGGTACCGGGGAGCTGTTTTTT.

About this clone itself: Other nucleotide sequences from this sample produce the same CDR3. The V gene is TRBV9, the J gene TRBJ1-3; D gene ambiguous. The V and J ends lost 0 bases and 0 bases respectively, with 1 base between them. Germline values: CDR1 SGDLS, CDR2 YYNGEE. This CDR3 spans 13 amino acids. As DNA, the CDR3 is TGTGCCAGCAGCGTAGGCTCTGGAAACACCATATATTTT. Amino acid sequence: CASSVGSGNTIYF.

The V gene is TRBV7-3, the J gene TRBJ2-7, with no clear D. The CDR3 loop spans 13 amino acids. V lost 2 bases and J lost 5, with 10 bases in between. CDR1 SGHTA and CDR2 FQGTGA come from the germline V gene. The CDR3 is CASSLGRGNEQYF. DNA of the CDR3: TGTGCCAGCAGCTTAGGCAGAGGCAACGAGCAGTACTTC.

The V gene is TRBV6-5, the J gene TRBJ2-2, with D possibly TRBD1 on 6 matching bases. V shed 6 bases and J shed 7 bases, with 18 bases lying between them. The CDR3 covers 15 residues. Germline CDR1 reads MNHEY; CDR2 reads SVGAGI. The CDR3 spells CASRALQGYNGELFF. CDR3 nucleotide sequence: TGTGCCAGCAGAGCACTACAGGGTTACAACGGGGAGCTGTTTTTT.

The rearrangement links TRBV29-1 to TRBJ1-4; 7 nucleotides match TRBD1. Germline trimming cut 1 base from V and 5 bases from J; bases unmatched to any gene: 7. Looked up from germline, CDR1 is SQVTM and CDR2 is ANQGSEA. The CDR3 contains 15 residues. The CDR3 bases are TGCAGCGTTGAAGGGACCGGGACAGCGAATGAAAAACTGTTTTTT. It codes for CSVEGTGTANEKLFF.

This rearrangement joins TRBV28 to TRBJ2-3; D gene ambiguous. Trimming took 2 bases from V and 5 from J, leaving 2 bases between them. Per the germline V gene, CDR1 is MDHEN and CDR2 is SYDVKM. This CDR3 has 11 amino acids. In DNA, the CDR3 is TGTGCCAGCAGTTTAAGAGATACGCAGTATTTT. Translated, it gives CASSLRDTQYF.

This clone was picked up one time. J is TRBJ1-5 and V is TRBV6-6; TRBD1 matches at 9 bases. Per germline, CDR1 MNHNY and CDR2 SVGAGI (reference sequence). The CDR3 covers 15 residues. The ends lost 5 bases at V and 3 bases at J; junction bases unmatched: 5. Here the CDR3 reads CASSTDRGFNQPQHF. CDR3 coding DNA: TGTGCCAGCAGTACCGACAGGGGGTTCAATCAGCCCCAGCATTTT.

The chain employs TRBV10-1 and TRBJ2-3, with 9 bases that match TRBD2. The CDR3 has 14 residues. Germline lookup yields CDR1 WNHNN and CDR2 SYGVQD (reference sequence). V lost 3 bases to trimming and J lost 6 bases; unmatched junction nucleotides: 4. The CDR3 DNA reads as TGCGCCAGCAGTGAAAGCGGGAGGCCCGATACGCAGTATTTT. Translated: CASSESGRPDTQYF.

The V gene is TRBV15, the J gene TRBJ2-2; tentatively, D is TRBD1 (6 bases). The CDR3 has 16 amino acids. Germline CDR1 LNHNV, CDR2 YYDKDF (reference sequence). The V end was cut by 4 bases, the J end by 7 bases, with 19 bases between. Here the CDR3 DNA reads TGTGCCACCAGCACCCTCCAGGGGATATTGGGCGGGGAGCTGTTTTTT. Protein sequence: CATSTLQGILGGELFF.

This chain links TRBV28 with TRBJ2-7; D gene ambiguous. CDR3 length: 15 residues. Trimming shortened V by 5 bases and J by 1 base, and 15 bases separated the two germline ends. The germline V gene has CDR1 MDHEN and CDR2 SYDVKM. The DNA of the CDR3 is TGTGCCAGCAGTCGTCTCTGGCAGTCGTCCTACGAGCAGTACTTC. It yields the protein CASSRLWQSSYEQYF.